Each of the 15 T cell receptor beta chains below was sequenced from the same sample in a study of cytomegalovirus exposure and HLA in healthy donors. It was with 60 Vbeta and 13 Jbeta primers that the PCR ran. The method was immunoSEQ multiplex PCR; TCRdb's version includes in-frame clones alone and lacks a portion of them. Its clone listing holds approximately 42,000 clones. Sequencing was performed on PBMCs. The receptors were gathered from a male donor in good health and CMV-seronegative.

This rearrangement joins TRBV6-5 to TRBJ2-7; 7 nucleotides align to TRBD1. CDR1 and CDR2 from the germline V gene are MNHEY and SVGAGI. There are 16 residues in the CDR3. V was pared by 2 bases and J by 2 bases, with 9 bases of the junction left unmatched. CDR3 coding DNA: TGTGCCAGCAGTTACGAAAAGGGGGCAGGGACCTACGAGCAGTACTTC. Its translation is CASSYEKGAGTYEQYF.

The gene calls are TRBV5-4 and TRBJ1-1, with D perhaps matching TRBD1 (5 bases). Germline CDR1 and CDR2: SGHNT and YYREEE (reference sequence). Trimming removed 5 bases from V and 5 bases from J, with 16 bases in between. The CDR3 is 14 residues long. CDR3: CASSSIRDATEAFF. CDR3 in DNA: TGTGCCAGCAGTTCGATCAGGGATGCAACTGAAGCTTTCTTT.

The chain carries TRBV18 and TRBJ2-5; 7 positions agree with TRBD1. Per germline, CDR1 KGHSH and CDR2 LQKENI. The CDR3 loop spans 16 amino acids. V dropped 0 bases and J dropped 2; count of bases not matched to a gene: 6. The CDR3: CASSPPKTGRQETQYF. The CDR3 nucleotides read TGTGCCAGCTCACCACCAAAGACAGGGCGTCAAGAGACCCAGTACTTC.

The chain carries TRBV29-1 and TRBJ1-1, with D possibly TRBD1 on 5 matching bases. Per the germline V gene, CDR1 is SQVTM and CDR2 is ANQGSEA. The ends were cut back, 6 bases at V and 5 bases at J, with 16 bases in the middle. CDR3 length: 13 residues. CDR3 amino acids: CSVAGTVGTEAFF. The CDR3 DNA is TGCAGCGTCGCCGGGACTGTAGGAACTGAAGCTTTCTTT.

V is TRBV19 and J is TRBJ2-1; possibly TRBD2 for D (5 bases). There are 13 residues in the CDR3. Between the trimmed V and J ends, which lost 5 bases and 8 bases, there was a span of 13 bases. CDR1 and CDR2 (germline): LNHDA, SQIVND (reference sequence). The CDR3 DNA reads TGTGCCAGTAGTCCGACACTAGGCGATGAGCAGTTCTTC. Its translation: CASSPTLGDEQFF.

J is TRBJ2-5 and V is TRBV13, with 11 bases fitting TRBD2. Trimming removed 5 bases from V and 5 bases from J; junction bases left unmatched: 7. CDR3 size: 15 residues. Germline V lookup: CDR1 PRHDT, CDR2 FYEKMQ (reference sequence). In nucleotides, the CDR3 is TGTGCCAGCAGCCCCTTAGCGGGAGGGTTGGAGACCCAGTACTTC. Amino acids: CASSPLAGGLETQYF.

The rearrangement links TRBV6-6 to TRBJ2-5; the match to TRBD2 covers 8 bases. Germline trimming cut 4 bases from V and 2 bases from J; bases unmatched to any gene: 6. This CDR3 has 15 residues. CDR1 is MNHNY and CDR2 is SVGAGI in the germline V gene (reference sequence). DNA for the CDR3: TGTGCCAGCAGTTCCCCCGGGACTAGGCAAGAGACCCAGTACTTC. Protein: CASSSPGTRQETQYF.

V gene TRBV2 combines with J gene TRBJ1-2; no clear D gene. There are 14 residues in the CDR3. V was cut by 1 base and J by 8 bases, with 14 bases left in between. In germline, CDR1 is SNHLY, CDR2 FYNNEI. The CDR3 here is CASSEDWSREGYTF. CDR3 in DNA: TGTGCCAGCAGTGAAGATTGGAGTAGAGAGGGCTACACCTTC.

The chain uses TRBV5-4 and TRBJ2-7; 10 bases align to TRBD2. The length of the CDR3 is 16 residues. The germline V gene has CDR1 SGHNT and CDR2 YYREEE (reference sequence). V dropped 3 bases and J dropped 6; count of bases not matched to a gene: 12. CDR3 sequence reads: CASSSRASSGSSEQYF. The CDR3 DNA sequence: TGTGCCAGCAGCTCTAGGGCGTCTAGCGGGAGCTCCGAGCAGTACTTC. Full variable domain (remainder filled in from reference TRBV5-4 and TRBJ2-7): ETGVTQSPTHLIKTRGQQVTLRCSSQSGHNTVSWYQQALGQGPQFIFQYYREEENGRGNFPPRFSGLQFPNYSSELNVNALELDDSALYLCASSSRASSGSSEQYFGPGTRLTVT.

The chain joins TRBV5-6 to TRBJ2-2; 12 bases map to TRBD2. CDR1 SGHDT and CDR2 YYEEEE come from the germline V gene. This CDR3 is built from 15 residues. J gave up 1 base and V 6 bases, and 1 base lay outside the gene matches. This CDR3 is CASILAGGNTGELFF. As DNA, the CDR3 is TGTGCCAGCATACTAGCGGGAGGGAACACCGGGGAGCTGTTTTTT.

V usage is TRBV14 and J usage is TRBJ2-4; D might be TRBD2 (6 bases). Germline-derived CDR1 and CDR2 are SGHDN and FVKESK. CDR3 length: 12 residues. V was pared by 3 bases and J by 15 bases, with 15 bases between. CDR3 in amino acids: CASSHTRGPRYF. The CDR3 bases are TGTGCCAGCAGCCACACGCGGGGACCTAGGTACTTC.

CDR3: CATSRDRFPREVDTGELFF. CDR3 sequence (DNA): TGTGCCACCAGCAGAGATAGGTTCCCGCGGGAGGTCGACACCGGGGAGCTGTTTTTT. The chain has TRBV15 and TRBJ2-2; 8 bases line up with TRBD2. The J segment lost 3 bases and the V segment lost 0 bases, leaving 12 bases of the junction unmatched. Per germline, CDR1 LNHNV and CDR2 YYDKDF (reference sequence). The CDR3 is 19 amino acids.

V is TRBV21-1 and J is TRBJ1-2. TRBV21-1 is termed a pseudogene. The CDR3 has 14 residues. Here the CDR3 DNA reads TGTGCCAGCAGCCCAGATCCGGGGCGGGGGGGCTACACCTTC. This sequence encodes CASSPDPGRGGYTF.

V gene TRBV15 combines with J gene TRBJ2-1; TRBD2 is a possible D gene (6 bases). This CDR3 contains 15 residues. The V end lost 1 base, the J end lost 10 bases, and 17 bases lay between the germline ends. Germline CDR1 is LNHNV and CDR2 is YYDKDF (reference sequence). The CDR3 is CATSRATSQVAEQFF. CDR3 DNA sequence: TGTGCCACCAGCAGAGCCACTAGCCAGGTAGCCGAGCAGTTCTTC.

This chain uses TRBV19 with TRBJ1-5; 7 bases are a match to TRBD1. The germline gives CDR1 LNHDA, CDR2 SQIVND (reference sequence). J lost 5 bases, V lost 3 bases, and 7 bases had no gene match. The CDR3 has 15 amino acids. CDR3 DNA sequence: TGTGCCAGTAGTATGGGGGGCCAGGGGGATCAGCCCCAGCATTTT. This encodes CASSMGGQGDQPQHF.